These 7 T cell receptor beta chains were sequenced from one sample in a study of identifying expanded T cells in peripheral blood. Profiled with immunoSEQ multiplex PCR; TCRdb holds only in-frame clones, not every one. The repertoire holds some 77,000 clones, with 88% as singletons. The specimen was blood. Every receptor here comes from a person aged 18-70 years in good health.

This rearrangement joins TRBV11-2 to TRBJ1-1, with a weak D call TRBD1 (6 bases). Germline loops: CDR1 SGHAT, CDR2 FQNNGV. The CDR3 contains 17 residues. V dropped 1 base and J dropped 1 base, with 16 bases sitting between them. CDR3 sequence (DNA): TGTGCCAGCAGCTTAGTCCCGGAGGGGGGGGCGAACACTGAAGCTTTCTTT. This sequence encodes CASSLVPEGGANTEAFF.

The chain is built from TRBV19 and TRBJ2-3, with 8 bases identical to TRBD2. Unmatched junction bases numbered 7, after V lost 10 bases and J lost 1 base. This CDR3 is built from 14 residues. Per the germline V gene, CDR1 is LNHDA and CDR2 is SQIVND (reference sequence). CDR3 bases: TGTGCCACCGCGGGGGGCGCTGGCACAGATACGCAGTATTTT. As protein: CATAGGAGTDTQYF.

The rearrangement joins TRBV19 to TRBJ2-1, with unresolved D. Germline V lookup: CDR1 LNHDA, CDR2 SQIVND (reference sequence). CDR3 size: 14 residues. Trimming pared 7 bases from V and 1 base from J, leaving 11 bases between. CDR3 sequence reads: CASTFGGSYNEQFF. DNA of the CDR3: TGTGCCAGTACCTTCGGCGGTTCCTACAATGAGCAGTTCTTC.

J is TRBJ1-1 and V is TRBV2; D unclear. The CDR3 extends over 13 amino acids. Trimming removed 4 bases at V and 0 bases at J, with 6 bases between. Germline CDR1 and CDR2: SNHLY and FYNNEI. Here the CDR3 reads CASSVGLNTEAFF. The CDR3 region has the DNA TGTGCCAGCAGTGTCGGATTGAACACTGAAGCTTTCTTT.

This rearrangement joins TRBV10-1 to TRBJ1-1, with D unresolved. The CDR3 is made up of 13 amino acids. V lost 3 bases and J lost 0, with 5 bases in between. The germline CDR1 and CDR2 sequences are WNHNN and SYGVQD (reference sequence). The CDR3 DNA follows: TGCGCCAGCAGTGAACGGGTGAACACTGAAGCTTTCTTT. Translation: CASSERVNTEAFF.

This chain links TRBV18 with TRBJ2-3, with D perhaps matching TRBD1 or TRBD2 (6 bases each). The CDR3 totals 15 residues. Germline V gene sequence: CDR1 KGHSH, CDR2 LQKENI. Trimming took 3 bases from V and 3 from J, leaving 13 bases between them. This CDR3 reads CASSPSGARTDTQYF. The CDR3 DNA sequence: TGTGCCAGCTCACCGTCGGGGGCGAGAACAGATACGCAGTATTTT. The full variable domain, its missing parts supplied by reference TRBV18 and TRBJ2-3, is NAGVMQNPRHLVRRRGQEARLRCSPMKGHSHVYWYRQLPEEGLKFMVYLQKENIIDESGMPKERFSAEFPKEGPSILRIQQVVRGDSAAYFCASSPSGARTDTQYFGPGTRLTVL.

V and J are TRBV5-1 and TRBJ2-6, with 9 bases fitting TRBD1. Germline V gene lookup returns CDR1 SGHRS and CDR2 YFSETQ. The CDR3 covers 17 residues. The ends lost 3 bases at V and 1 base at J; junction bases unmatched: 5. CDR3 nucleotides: TGCGCCAGCAGCTGGACAGGGGAAGCATCTGGGGCCAACGTCCTGACTTTC. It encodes CASSWTGEASGANVLTF.